Listed below are T cell receptor beta chains from one sample, sequenced in a study of cytomegalovirus exposure and HLA in healthy donors. TCRdb's table, derived via immunoSEQ multiplex PCR, lists solely in-frame clones and lacks some. The sample yields about 150,000 clones, about 80% seen once. The sequenced sample consisted of PBMCs. Receptor source: a woman in her thirties or forties in good health and CMV-seronegative. The CDR3 runs from the conserved cysteine through the conserved F or W. The D gene is left open where the match is weak. Where a row states a size, it is once, few, many or the class of an expanded clone; other rows omit it.

V gene	J gene	D gene	clone size	CDR3 protein	CDR3 DNA
TRBV7-6	TRBJ2-7	TRBD2	NA	CASSSGGRGMSYEQYF	TGTGCCAGCAGCTCGGGAGGACGAGGGATGTCCTACGAGCAGTACTTC
TRBV6-1	TRBJ2-7	TRBD1	few	CASSEVSPGQGFEQYF	TGTGCCAGCAGTGAAGTGAGTCCGGGACAGGGTTTCGAGCAGTACTTC
TRBV6-1	TRBJ2-2	NA	NA	CASKGLINTGELFF	TGTGCCAGCAAAGGACTAATAAACACCGGGGAGCTGTTTTTT
TRBV18	TRBJ1-2	NA	once	CASSPRRQDTSYTF	TGTGCCAGCTCACCGAGGCGGCAGGACACAAGCTACACCTTC
TRBV2	TRBJ2-6	NA	NA	CASSGQPSGANVLTF	TGTGCCAGCAGTGGACAGCCCTCTGGGGCCAACGTCCTGACTTTC
TRBV6-5	TRBJ1-2	TRBD1	NA	CASSRDRDSGYSSTF	TGTGCCAGCAGTCGGGACCGGGACAGCGGCTATTCTAGCACCTTC
TRBV10-2	TRBJ1-3	TRBD1	NA	CASRGQEANTIYF	TGCGCCAGCAGGGGACAGGAGGCGAACACCATATATTTT
TRBV6-6	TRBJ2-7	TRBD2	NA	CASSRTSGYEQYF	TGTGCCAGCAGCCGGACTAGCGGCTACGAGCAGTACTTC
TRBV5-1	TRBJ1-2	TRBD1	once	CASSPTGGHGYTF	TGCGCCAGCAGTCCGACAGGGGGCCATGGCTACACCTTC
TRBV6-5	TRBJ1-6	NA	NA	CASSYSASYNSPLHF	TGTGCCAGCAGTTACTCGGCTTCCTATAATTCACCCCTCCACTTT
TRBV12-5	TRBJ1-3	NA	NA	CASVDFLGNTIYF	TGTGCTAGTGTAGATTTTCTAGGAAACACCATATATTTT
TRBV27	TRBJ2-5	NA	NA	CASSFGKTQYF	TGTGCCAGCAGTTTCGGGAAGACCCAGTACTTC
TRBV9	TRBJ2-3	TRBD2	NA	CASSGASGRFDTQYF	TGTGCCAGCAGCGGAGCTAGCGGGAGATTTGATACGCAGTATTTT
TRBV19	TRBJ2-5	NA	NA	CASKARTQGRETQYF	TGTGCCAGTAAGGCGCGAACCCAGGGAAGAGAGACCCAGTACTTC
TRBV5-1	TRBJ2-3	NA	NA	CASSVGTGISTDTQYF	TGCGCCAGCAGCGTCGGAACAGGAATTAGCACAGATACGCAGTATTTT
TRBV6-6	TRBJ2-3	NA	NA	CASSYGGYQQYF	TGTGCCAGCAGTTACGGGGGGTATCAGCAGTATTTT
TRBV6-6	TRBJ1-4	TRBD1	NA	CASSSPTGVLEKLFF	TGTGCCAGCAGTTCCCCGACAGGGGTACTCGAAAAACTGTTTTTT
TRBV5-1	TRBJ1-2	NA	NA	CASSPGARGGINYGYTF	TGCGCCAGCAGCCCCGGCGCCCGGGGTGGGATTAACTATGGCTACACCTTC
TRBV25-1	TRBJ2-2	NA	NA	CASSEFFGTGELFF	TGTGCCAGCAGTGAATTCTTCGGCACCGGGGAGCTGTTTTTT
TRBV7-8	TRBJ1-2	NA	once	CASSLAGQQNYGYTF	TGTGCCAGCAGCTTGGCCGGACAGCAGAACTATGGCTACACCTTC
TRBV5-4	TRBJ2-5	TRBD2	NA	CASSLGGGETQYF	TGTGCCAGCAGCTTGGGCGGGGGTGAGACCCAGTACTTC
TRBV25-1	TRBJ2-1	NA	NA	CASSYSGINNEQFF	TGTGCCAGCTCATATTCCGGGATCAACAATGAGCAGTTCTTC
TRBV5-1	TRBJ2-5	NA	NA	CASSDRQLQETQYF	TGCGCCAGCAGCGACCGACAGCTCCAAGAGACCCAGTACTTC
TRBV2	TRBJ1-5	NA	NA	CASLRDSNQPQHF	TGTGCCAGCTTACGGGATAGCAATCAGCCCCAGCATTTT
TRBV7-9	TRBJ2-3	NA	once	CASSAEGGGGTDTQYF	TGTGCCAGCAGCGCCGAGGGAGGAGGGGGCACAGATACGCAGTATTTT
TRBV5-8	TRBJ2-7	TRBD1	NA	CASSLRTGLEQYF	TGTGCCAGCAGCTTGAGGACAGGGCTCGAGCAGTACTTC
TRBV29-1	TRBJ2-7	NA	NA	CSVSDGVSYEQYF	TGCAGCGTTAGCGACGGAGTCTCCTACGAGCAGTACTTC
TRBV12-5	TRBJ2-7	NA	NA	CASGRPQGNLYEQYF	TGTGCTAGTGGCCGACCTCAGGGGAACCTCTACGAGCAGTACTTC
TRBV18	TRBJ1-1	NA	few	CASSPGEEGAEAFF	TGTGCCAGCTCACCAGGTGAGGAGGGTGCTGAAGCTTTCTTT
TRBV7-9	TRBJ1-1	NA	few	CASSLDRQGPEAFF	TGTGCCAGCAGCTTAGATAGGCAGGGCCCTGAAGCTTTCTTT
TRBV13	TRBJ2-5	NA	NA	CASSSPWGDSQETQYF	TGTGCCAGCAGCTCTCCCTGGGGGGACTCACAAGAGACCCAGTACTTC
TRBV5-1	TRBJ2-3	NA	once	CASSFAVPTTADTQYF	TGCGCCAGCAGCTTTGCGGTGCCGACCACGGCAGATACGCAGTATTTT
TRBV4-1	TRBJ2-2	TRBD2	NA	CASSPGLAGWVNTGELFF	TGCGCCAGCAGCCCCGGACTAGCGGGATGGGTAAACACCGGGGAGCTGTTTTTT
TRBV9	TRBJ1-1	TRBD1	NA	CASSVEGQGFEAFF	TGTGCCAGCAGCGTAGAGGGACAGGGTTTTGAAGCTTTCTTT
TRBV7-9	TRBJ1-5	NA	NA	CASSLGGVGQPQHF	TGTGCCAGCAGCTTAGGAGGTGTCGGTCAGCCCCAGCATTTT
TRBV7-9	TRBJ1-1	NA	NA	CASSLVAGNTEAFF	TGTGCCAGCAGCTTAGTCGCAGGGAACACTGAAGCTTTCTTT
TRBV27	TRBJ2-7	TRBD2	NA	CASSQRLAGAYEQYF	TGTGCCAGCAGTCAGCGACTAGCGGGGGCCTACGAGCAGTACTTC
TRBV19	TRBJ1-5	NA	NA	CASTLEGLNQPQHF	TGTGCCAGTACACTGGAGGGGCTCAATCAGCCCCAGCATTTT
TRBV5-1	TRBJ1-5	NA	NA	CASSPENAGGPQHF	TGCGCCAGCAGCCCCGAGAACGCAGGAGGGCCCCAGCATTTT
TRBV11-3	TRBJ2-1	TRBD2	few	CASSPGTSGRGVEQFF	TGTGCCAGCAGCCCAGGGACTAGCGGGAGGGGTGTTGAGCAGTTCTTC
TRBV30	TRBJ1-3	TRBD1	NA	CAATGQGNTIYF	TGTGCCGCGACAGGGCAGGGAAACACCATATATTTT
TRBV28	TRBJ2-1	NA	few	CASSLIRTTQPYNEQFF	TGTGCCAGCAGTTTAATAAGGACAACCCAACCCTACAATGAGCAGTTCTTC
TRBV5-1	TRBJ1-2	NA	NA	CASSPIMTVNYGYTF	TGCGCCAGCAGTCCGATCATGACAGTGAACTATGGCTACACCTTC
TRBV5-1	TRBJ1-1	NA	NA	CASSLPGQPSGEAFF	TGCGCCAGCAGCTTGCCCGGACAGCCTAGCGGTGAAGCTTTCTTT
TRBV12-5	TRBJ2-1	NA	NA	CASGLRLTRGSEQFF	TGTGCTAGTGGTTTGCGTCTCACCAGGGGTAGTGAGCAGTTCTTC
TRBV9	TRBJ1-1	TRBD1	NA	CASSATGHPEAFF	TGTGCCAGCAGCGCGACAGGGCATCCTGAAGCTTTCTTT
TRBV6-6	TRBJ1-4	NA	NA	CASNNGGGEEKLFF	TGTGCCAGCAACAACGGCGGGGGAGAGGAAAAACTGTTTTTT
TRBV18	TRBJ1-5	NA	NA	CASSPSAENQPQHF	TGTGCCAGCTCACCCTCCGCCGAGAATCAGCCCCAGCATTTT
TRBV6-6	TRBJ1-1	NA	few	CAAEQGGTEAFF	TGTGCTGCGGAACAGGGAGGGACTGAAGCTTTCTTT
TRBV11-2	TRBJ2-3	NA	once	CASSFGGKITDTQYF	TGTGCCAGCAGCTTCGGAGGTAAAATAACAGATACGCAGTATTTT
TRBV13	TRBJ1-2	NA	NA	CASSLQFAVYGYTF	TGTGCCAGCAGCTTACAATTCGCGGTGTATGGCTACACCTTC
TRBV11-2	TRBJ1-1	TRBD1	once	CASSQRQGDTEAFF	TGTGCCAGCAGCCAGAGACAGGGGGACACTGAAGCTTTCTTT
TRBV7-9	TRBJ2-7	NA	NA	CASRGAGSPSSYEQYF	TGTGCCAGCAGAGGTGCCGGGTCCCCTAGCTCCTACGAGCAGTACTTC
TRBV7-9	TRBJ1-4	NA	NA	CASSSFRGPNEKLFF	TGTGCCAGCAGCTCGTTTAGAGGTCCTAATGAAAAACTGTTTTTT
TRBV5-1	TRBJ1-5	TRBD1	NA	CASSLGTGDQPQHF	TGCGCCAGCAGCCTCGGGACAGGGGATCAGCCCCAGCATTTT
TRBV19	TRBJ1-2	TRBD1	NA	CASRRQGARYGYTF	TGTGCCAGTAGACGACAGGGGGCTCGCTATGGCTACACCTTC
TRBV10-1	TRBJ2-3	TRBD2	few	CASSEGGRADTQYF	TGCGCCAGCAGTGAAGGTGGGAGGGCCGATACGCAGTATTTT
TRBV5-1	TRBJ2-1	NA	NA	CASSLASRGNEQFF	TGCGCCAGCAGCTTGGCCTCCCGGGGGAATGAGCAGTTCTTC
TRBV7-9	TRBJ1-2	NA	NA	CASSSRGGYYGYTF	TGTGCCAGCAGCTCAAGGGGGGGTTACTATGGCTACACCTTC
TRBV6-5	TRBJ1-2	NA	NA	CASSYSRGNDIRGYTF	TGTGCCAGCAGTTACTCGCGGGGAAACGACATACGTGGCTACACCTTC